What follows is one T cell receptor (beta chain) and its context. Its antigen is unidentified. This entry is derived from a study of cytomegalovirus exposure and HLA in healthy donors. There were likely unrecorded immune exposures, though donors were nominally healthy when sampled. Study results and caveats: Most likely, a cluster of highly shared sequence variants arose as a sequencing artifact. Per published accounts, TCR beta sequences correctly predicted the HLA-A and HLA-B alleles of most subjects.

Primers for the PCR totalled 60 Vbeta and 13 Jbeta. Repertoires were generated with immunoSEQ multiplex PCR, while TCRdb's copy carries only in-frame clones and drops some. The table lists 120,000 to 150,000 clones, roughly 76% of them singletons. Germline assignment: CDR1 SGDLS and CDR2 YYNGEE. This CDR3 is 17 amino acids long. V was clipped by 6 bases and J by 0 bases, with 16 bases between them. Sequencing was performed on PBMCs. The V call is TRBV9, the J call TRBJ2-6, with a tentative D call TRBD2 (6 bases). The clonotype originates from a female donor in good health and CMV-seronegative. CDR3 nucleotides: TGTGCCAGCACGCGGGGACCAACCCTCTCTGGGGCCAACGTCCTGACTTTC. Translating gives CASTRGPTLSGANVLTF.